What follows are 23 T cell receptor beta chains derived from one specimen sequenced in a study of cytomegalovirus exposure and HLA in healthy donors. Vbeta (60) and Jbeta (13) primers were used in the PCR. The method was immunoSEQ multiplex PCR; TCRdb's version includes in-frame clones alone and lacks a portion of them. The table records more than 95,000 clones, approximately 69% of them present only once. Material for sequencing was PBMCs. The receptors shown here come from a man aged 25-45 years in good health and CMV-seronegative.

This clone came up a few times. Relative to the germline gene, one junction end is altered; a read error may explain this. CDR3 amino acids: CSSSSLTGGNYNEQFF. In nucleotides, the CDR3 is TGTTCCAGCAGCTCCCTAACAGGGGGAAACTACAATGAGCAGTTCTTC. The V call is TRBV7-3, the J call TRBJ2-1; 8 bases fit TRBD1. This CDR3 has 16 amino acids. Germline V gene data show CDR1 as SGHTA and CDR2 as FQGTGA.

This clone was seen only once. V and J are TRBV7-2 and TRBJ2-1, with 14 nucleotides matching TRBD2. Germline CDR1 is SGHTA and CDR2 is FQGNSA. This CDR3 spans 15 amino acids. V shed 5 bases, J shed 6 bases, and the junction held 3 bases outside the gene matches. The CDR3 sequence: CASSPGLAGGNEQFF. CDR3 coding DNA: TGTGCCAGCAGCCCTGGACTAGCGGGAGGCAATGAGCAGTTCTTC.

The rearrangement uses TRBV6-6 and TRBJ1-4, with D perhaps matching TRBD1 (6 bases). The CDR3 runs 13 residues. The V gene lost 5 bases and the J gene lost 12 bases, with 16 bases spanning the gap. Germline lookup yields CDR1 MNHNY and CDR2 SVGAGI (reference sequence). The CDR3: CASSNQQGSELFF. The CDR3 coding sequence is TGTGCCAGCAGTAACCAACAGGGAAGTGAACTGTTTTTT.

This clone was counted a few times. This chain connects TRBV19 to TRBJ2-3; TRBD2 agrees at 10 bases. The V gene's germline CDR1 is LNHDA and CDR2 SQIVND (reference sequence). The CDR3 runs 17 residues. After removal of 3 bases from V and 7 bases from J, the junction contained 13 bases not matched to a gene. The CDR3 reads CASSISLGLAVRNTQYF. The CDR3 DNA reads as TGTGCCAGTAGTATTTCTCTCGGACTAGCGGTGAGGAATACGCAGTATTTT.

The chain uses TRBV5-1 and TRBJ1-1; a weak D match, TRBD1 (5 bases). Trimming cost V 0 bases and J 6 bases, with 12 bases left between them. The CDR3 runs to 14 residues. CDR1 SGHRS and CDR2 YFSETQ come from the germline V gene. This CDR3 reads CASSLGRGVPEAFF. CDR3 bases: TGCGCCAGCAGCTTGGGGCGGGGGGTGCCTGAAGCTTTCTTT.

The chain has TRBV2 and TRBJ1-5, with 9 bases that match TRBD1. The CDR3 is made up of 15 amino acids. CDR1 and CDR2 (germline): SNHLY, FYNNEI. V trimming: 6 bases; J trimming: 2 bases; junction bases outside the gene matches: 5. CDR3 loop: CASRSTGGGNQPQHF. The CDR3 DNA follows: TGTGCCAGCAGATCGACAGGGGGTGGCAATCAGCCCCAGCATTTT.

V usage is TRBV11-2 and J usage is TRBJ2-7; 9 bases align to TRBD2. V trimming: 5 bases; J trimming: 0 bases; junction bases outside the gene matches: 5. CDR1 SGHAT and CDR2 FQNNGV come from the germline V gene. The CDR3 has 15 residues. CDR3 residues: CASSGGGGSSYEQYF. CDR3 coding DNA: TGTGCCAGCAGCGGCGGGGGGGGGAGCTCCTACGAGCAGTACTTC.

The chain links TRBV29-1 to TRBJ1-6, with D tentatively TRBD1 (5 bases). The CDR3 covers 13 residues. Deletions cut 4 bases from V and 8 bases from J, with 12 bases between. Germline V CDR1 and CDR2: SQVTM, ANQGSEA. The CDR3 DNA reads as TGCAGCGTTGCGGACACCGAGGATTCACCCCTCCACTTT. It codes for CSVADTEDSPLHF.

This clone was detected a few times. The chain is built from TRBV10-3 and TRBJ1-2; a possible D gene is TRBD1 (5 bases). In germline, CDR1 is ENHRY, CDR2 SYGVKD. This CDR3 comprises 16 residues. V lost 4 bases and J 0 bases, leaving 15 bases between the germline ends. For the CDR3, the DNA is TGTGCCATCAGTGCGTTAGGGACTCCAACTAACTATGGCTACACCTTC. Translated: CAISALGTPTNYGYTF.

The rearrangement uses TRBV28 and TRBJ1-5; D is uncertain. V was cut by 5 bases and J by 0 bases, with 14 bases left in between. The germline V gene encodes CDR1 MDHEN and CDR2 SYDVKM. The CDR3 runs to 16 residues. CDR3 sequence reads: CASSPAGSPSNQPQHF. CDR3 bases: TGTGCCAGCAGTCCAGCAGGTTCCCCTAGCAATCAGCCCCAGCATTTT.

This sequence joins TRBV9 and TRBJ1-2; a possible D gene is TRBD1 (5 bases). The length of the CDR3 is 13 residues. V lost 0 bases to trimming and J lost 7 bases, with 10 bases between them. Germline V lookup: CDR1 SGDLS, CDR2 YYNGEE. CDR3 loop: CASSVAPGSGYTF. CDR3 sequence (DNA): TGTGCCAGCAGCGTAGCTCCAGGGTCTGGCTACACCTTC.

There are a few counts of this clone. The rearrangement joins TRBV11-3 to TRBJ2-7; D is possibly TRBD1 (6 bases). Trimming took 3 bases from V and 5 from J, leaving 11 bases between them. The V gene's germline CDR1 is SGHNT and CDR2 YENEEA. This CDR3 is 13 amino acids long. The CDR3 protein is CASSFRGEDEQYF. DNA of the CDR3: TGTGCCAGCAGCTTCAGGGGAGAAGACGAGCAGTACTTC.

This clone occurred a few times. The chain is built from TRBV27 and TRBJ2-7, with D unresolved. V was pared by 0 bases and J by 0 bases, with 3 bases between. The CDR3 is 13 residues long. Germline V gene lookup returns CDR1 MNHEY and CDR2 SMNVEV (reference sequence). In DNA form, the CDR3 reads TGTGCCAGCAGTTTATCCCTCTCCTACGAGCAGTACTTC. Translation: CASSLSLSYEQYF.

This sequence joins TRBV5-6 and TRBJ2-5; a possible D gene is TRBD1 (6 bases). Germline-derived CDR1 and CDR2 are SGHDT and YYEEEE. The CDR3 is 14 residues long. The V end was cut by 5 bases, the J end by 9 bases, with 20 bases between. The CDR3 region is CASSRGTGSGPQYF. CDR3 in DNA: TGTGCCAGCAGTAGGGGGACCGGATCGGGACCCCAGTACTTC.

The table lists this clone with a few counts. The rearrangement uses TRBV13 and TRBJ1-5; 9 positions agree with TRBD1. V was pared by 3 bases and J by 6 bases, with 3 bases of the junction left unmatched. This CDR3 has 14 amino acids. Germline CDR1 is PRHDT and CDR2 is FYEKMQ (reference sequence). The CDR3 nucleotides are TGTGCCAGCAGCTTGGACAGGGGTAGTCAGCCCCAGCATTTT. This translates into CASSLDRGSQPQHF.

CDR3: CASSESGGRAYEQYF. The CDR3 nucleotides read TGTGCCAGCAGCGAATCAGGGGGCCGAGCCTACGAGCAGTACTTC. The J gene is TRBJ2-7, the V gene TRBV9; TRBD1 agrees at 8 bases. This CDR3 has 15 amino acids. Germline lookup yields CDR1 SGDLS and CDR2 YYNGEE. After removal of 3 bases from V and 2 bases from J, the junction contained 7 bases not matched to a gene.

This clone appeared a single time. The chain recombines TRBV5-1 with TRBJ1-1, with TRBD1 as a possible D gene (6 bases). Germline values: CDR1 SGHRS, CDR2 YFSETQ. This CDR3 contains 13 residues. Between the trimmed V and J ends, which lost 5 bases and 1 base, there was a span of 9 bases. The CDR3 reads CASSQQGNTEAFF. The CDR3 DNA reads TGCGCCAGCAGTCAACAGGGGAACACTGAAGCTTTCTTT.

In its sample, this clone was seen a few times. The J gene is TRBJ2-7, the V gene TRBV29-1, with 10 bases identical to TRBD2. The V gene end was trimmed by 5 bases and the J gene end by 4 bases; junction bases not matched to a gene: 5. Germline CDR1 reads SQVTM; CDR2 reads ANQGSEA. The CDR3 consists of 13 residues. In DNA form, the CDR3 reads TGCAGCGTTTATGATAGCGGGAGGTACGAGCAGTACTTC. It is translated as CSVYDSGRYEQYF.

Only a few counts were recorded for this clone. The chain joins TRBV7-8 to TRBJ1-4, with TRBD1 as a possible D gene (5 bases). CDR1 is SGHVS, CDR2 FQNEAQ, per germline. V was cut by 5 bases and J by 6 bases, with 16 bases left in between. This CDR3 contains 15 residues. CDR3 DNA sequence: TGTGCCAGCAGCCCCCGGGTAGTAGGGGATGAAAAACTGTTTTTT. It translates to CASSPRVVGDEKLFF.

V usage is TRBV4-3 and J usage is TRBJ2-1; 9 bases are shared with TRBD1. V trimming: 3 bases; J trimming: 10 bases; junction bases outside the gene matches: 7. Germline V gives CDR1 LGHNA, CDR2 YSLEER. The CDR3 runs 14 residues. The CDR3: CASSHPGQGREQFF. For the CDR3, the DNA is TGCGCCAGCAGCCACCCGGGACAGGGAAGGGAGCAGTTCTTC.

The V gene is TRBV5-4, the J gene TRBJ1-2; TRBD1 might be the D (6 bases). Trimming took off 6 bases at V and 2 bases at J, with 14 bases between the two ends. Germline CDR1 SGHNT, CDR2 YYREEE (reference sequence). The CDR3 sequence is 14 residues long. The CDR3 protein is CASKRQDPNYGYTF. CDR3 DNA: TGTGCCAGCAAAAGACAGGATCCAAACTATGGCTACACCTTC.

This chain links TRBV29-1 with TRBJ1-1; tentatively, D is TRBD1 (5 bases). CDR1 is SQVTM, CDR2 ANQGSEA, per germline. Trimming removed 7 bases from V and 3 bases from J, with 15 bases in between. There are 13 residues in the CDR3. In DNA, the CDR3 is TGCAGCGCTCCAGGGTTTGGAGACACTGAAGCTTTCTTT. Translating gives CSAPGFGDTEAFF.

The rearrangement joins TRBV5-6 to TRBJ2-5; the D gene is possibly TRBD2 (5 bases). From germline, CDR1 is SGHDT and CDR2 YYEEEE. This CDR3 comprises 14 residues. V gave up 1 base and J gave up 4 bases, with 11 bases separating them. The CDR3 sequence is CASSLFGGGETQYF. The CDR3 region has the DNA TGTGCCAGCAGCTTGTTTGGTGGAGGAGAGACCCAGTACTTC. The full variable domain, completed using reference TRBV5-6 and TRBJ2-5, is DAGVTQSPTHLIKTRGQQVTLRCSPKSGHDTVSWYQQALGQGPQFIFQYYEEEERQRGNFPDRFSGHQFPNYSSELNVNALLLGDSALYLCASSLFGGGETQYFGPGTRLLVL.